Following are 25 T cell receptor beta chains from one sample sequenced in a study of breast tumors, draining lymph nodes, adjacent tissues. One entry per CDR3 protein results from TCRdb running MiXCR on the multiplex PCR reads. This sample has fewer than 300,000 distinct CDR3 sequences; 32% occur once, and the top ten carry approximately 1.5%. The lymph nodes were axillary draining lymph nodes from breast cancer patients. Sequenced sample: axillary lymph node tissue. The receptors stem from a female donor with breast cancer. Some clones in this sample may be carry-over from other donors' samples.

There are many counts of this clonotype. J is TRBJ2-7 and V is TRBV2; D perhaps matches TRBD2 (6 bases). Germline V gives CDR1 SNHLY, CDR2 FYNNEI. V shed 1 base and J shed 3 bases, with 10 bases lying between them. This CDR3 comprises 14 residues. Written as DNA, the CDR3 is TGTGCCAGCAGTGAAGGCGGAGGGGACTACGAGCAGTACTTC. Amino acids: CASSEGGGDYEQYF.

The DNA of the CDR3 is TGTGCCAGCAGTGCCTACGCGCGACAGGGACCTAATCAGCCCCAGCATTTT. This encodes CASSAYARQGPNQPQHF. The V and J genes are TRBV6-1 and TRBJ1-5; the match to TRBD1 covers 7 bases. Trimming took 4 bases from V and 4 from J; bases not matched to a gene: 13. This CDR3 is built from 17 residues. Germline loops: CDR1 MNHNS, CDR2 SASEGT.

V is TRBV19 and J is TRBJ1-4; 8 bases align to TRBD1. There are 16 residues in the CDR3. Per germline, CDR1 LNHDA and CDR2 SQIVND (reference sequence). V gave up 1 base and J gave up 4 bases; unmatched junction bases: 5. The DNA of the CDR3 is TGTGCCAGTAGTATAGGGGGCAGGGGGCTTAATGAAAAACTGTTTTTT. This gives the protein CASSIGGRGLNEKLFF.

This clonotype came up many times. The genes are TRBV18 and TRBJ1-6, with TRBD1 matching over 10 bases. The germline V gene has CDR1 KGHSH and CDR2 LQKENI. Germline trimming cut 6 bases from V and 9 bases from J; bases unmatched to any gene: 5. This CDR3 region has 14 residues. In DNA, the CDR3 is TGTGCCAGCTCGCCGACAGGGGGCGGTTCACCCCTCCACTTT. Amino acids: CASSPTGGGSPLHF.

This clonotype was seen many times. J is TRBJ2-7 and V is TRBV3-1; a possible D gene is TRBD2 (5 bases). V gave up 3 bases and J gave up 4 bases, with 10 bases separating them. Germline V lookup: CDR1 LGHDT, CDR2 YNNKEL (reference sequence). The CDR3 has 13 residues. The CDR3 DNA reads as TGTGCCAGCAGCCAGTCTAGCTGGTACGAGCAGTACTTC. Its protein is CASSQSSWYEQYF.

The chain combines TRBV6-2 or TRBV6-3 with TRBJ2-1, with 7 positions matching TRBD2. The CDR3 has 15 residues. V lost 3 bases and J lost 11; bases outside the gene matches: 13. The germline V gene has CDR1 MNHEY and CDR2 SVGEGT. Written as DNA, the CDR3 is TGTGCCAGCAGTTATGGCGGGAGTTCCCCCAGGCAGCAGTTCTTC. Translated, it gives CASSYGGSSPRQQFF.

This clonotype occurred many times. The chain carries TRBV20-1 and TRBJ2-7; 9 positions match TRBD2. Germline V gene data show CDR1 as DFQATT and CDR2 as SNEGSKA (reference sequence). V lost 6 bases, J lost 2 bases, and 8 bases stayed unmatched. This CDR3 spans 14 amino acids. The CDR3 here is CSATSGRIPYEQYF. The DNA of the CDR3 is TGCAGTGCAACAAGCGGGAGGATTCCCTACGAGCAGTACTTC.

The chain is built from TRBV7-9 and TRBJ1-2; D ambiguous. CDR1 is SEHNR, CDR2 FQNEAQ, per germline (reference sequence). Trimming left V 2 bases short and J 6 bases short, with 16 bases between. The CDR3 runs to 15 residues. The chain's CDR3 is CASSLIEPSGNGYTF. The CDR3 region has the DNA TGTGCCAGCAGCTTAATAGAGCCCTCCGGCAATGGCTACACCTTC.

This clonotype was counted at least ten times. Sequence at one end of the junction differs from germline and may be a read error. The J gene is TRBJ2-3, the V gene TRBV7-2, with D maybe TRBD2 (5 bases). Per germline, CDR1 SGHTA and CDR2 FQGNSA. There are 13 residues in the CDR3. This CDR3 reads CASSLATLYTQYF. The DNA for the CDR3 is TGTGCCAGCAGCCTAGCCACCCTTTATACGCAGTATTTT.

Many counts were recorded for this clonotype. The gene calls are TRBV3-1 and TRBJ1-6, with D perhaps matching TRBD1 (6 bases). Trimming left V 1 base short and J 6 bases short, with 7 bases between. This CDR3 has 14 residues. The germline V gene has CDR1 LGHDT and CDR2 YNNKEL (reference sequence). Here the CDR3 reads CASSQGQANSPLHF. CDR3 sequence (DNA): TGTGCCAGCAGCCAAGGACAGGCTAATTCACCCCTCCACTTT. The full variable domain, with the rest looked up from reference TRBV3-1 and TRBJ1-6, is DTAVSQTPKYLVTQMGNDKSIKCEQNLGHDTMYWYKQDSKKFLKIMFSYNNKELIINETVPNRFSPKSPDKAHLNLHINSLELGDSAVYFCASSQGQANSPLHFGNGTRLTVT.

The sample holds many counts of this clonotype. The chain carries TRBV5-8 and TRBJ1-5; D may be TRBD1 (5 bases). This CDR3 spans 16 amino acids. V lost 4 bases to trimming and J lost 9 bases, with 23 bases between them. The germline V gene encodes CDR1 SGHTS and CDR2 YDEGEE. CDR3 nucleotides: TGTGCCAGCAGCCCCTGGGGAGGAGGGGCCTCGGGGCCCCAGCATTTT. This sequence encodes CASSPWGGGASGPQHF.

This clonotype occurred many times. The V gene is TRBV29-1, the J gene TRBJ2-5; D is ambiguous. Trimming removed 7 bases at V and 8 bases at J, with 14 bases between. This CDR3 is built from 11 residues. Germline V CDR1 and CDR2: SQVTM, ANQGSEA. CDR3 amino acids: CSGDGSRTQYF. CDR3 DNA sequence: TGCAGCGGCGACGGATCCCGAACCCAGTACTTC.

This clonotype was observed at least ten times. This sequence joins TRBV7-9 and TRBJ2-2; 10 bases match TRBD2. Trimming cost V 4 bases and J 4 bases; bases outside gene matches: 18. CDR3 size: 20 residues. CDR1 and CDR2 from the germline V gene are SEHNR and FQNEAQ (reference sequence). The DNA for the CDR3 is TGTGCCAGCAGCTCGGTGCTAGCGGGAGATGTGTGGCCGGGCACCGGGGAGCTGTTTTTT. This sequence encodes CASSSVLAGDVWPGTGELFF.

The gene calls are TRBV20-1 and TRBJ2-1; TRBD2 matches 10 bases. The CDR3 length is 16 residues. The V segment lost 3 bases and the J segment 7 bases; nucleotides outside the gene matches: 12. Germline lookup yields CDR1 DFQATT and CDR2 SNEGSKA (reference sequence). CDR3 nucleotide sequence: TGCAGTGCTAGGCCGAGCGGGAGGGCCGGGGGGAATGAGCAGTTCTTC. Protein sequence: CSARPSGRAGGNEQFF.

This clonotype was detected many times. This chain connects TRBV11-1 to TRBJ2-1; no clear D gene. In germline, CDR1 is SGHAT, CDR2 FQDESV (reference sequence). This CDR3 is 15 amino acids long. Trimming removed 4 bases from V and 0 bases from J, with 10 bases in between. In nucleotides, the CDR3 is TGTGCCAGCAGCTCTCACCTAACCTCCTACAATGAGCAGTTCTTC. Its protein is CASSSHLTSYNEQFF.

This clonotype was counted ten times or more. The rearrangement joins TRBV19 to TRBJ2-2, with TRBD2 identical over 9 bases. The CDR3 runs 16 residues. J lost 4 bases, V lost 6 bases, and 9 bases had no gene match. Germline lookup yields CDR1 LNHDA and CDR2 SQIVND (reference sequence). The CDR3 DNA sequence: TGTGCCAGTAGCCAAACCCCGGGACTAGCCACCGGGGAGCTGTTTTTT. It yields the protein CASSQTPGLATGELFF.

This clonotype was observed many times. V gene TRBV20-1 combines with J gene TRBJ2-7, with TRBD1 matching 11 bases. The length of the CDR3 is 14 residues. Germline CDR1 reads DFQATT; CDR2 reads SNEGSKA (reference sequence). Trimming cost V 4 bases and J 4 bases; bases outside gene matches: 6. CDR3 bases: TGCAGTGCTAACCCGCGGGACAGGGGGTACGAGCAGTACTTC. Its protein product is CSANPRDRGYEQYF.

This chain connects TRBV20-1 to TRBJ2-5; TRBD2 agrees at 7 bases. Trimming cost V 5 bases and J 3 bases; bases outside gene matches: 6. The germline CDR1 and CDR2 sequences are DFQATT and SNEGSKA (reference sequence). CDR3 length: 13 residues. The DNA of the CDR3 is TGCAGTGCTGTGGCCCTAGCGGAAGAGACCCAGTACTTC. It specifies CSAVALAEETQYF.

This clonotype was counted many times. The genes are TRBV12-3 or TRBV12-4 and TRBJ1-2; 9 nucleotides line up with TRBD1. J lost 7 bases, V lost 6 bases, and 15 bases had no gene match. This CDR3 spans 16 amino acids. In nucleotides, the CDR3 is TGTGCCAGCAGACCGAGGACAGGGGCCAGATTCACTGGCTACACCTTC. As protein: CASRPRTGARFTGYTF.

This clonotype was counted a single time. The V and J genes are TRBV2 and TRBJ2-1, with no clear D. The CDR3 length is 12 residues. Between the trimmed V and J ends, which lost 6 bases and 9 bases, there was a span of 12 bases. Germline V gene lookup returns CDR1 SNHLY and CDR2 FYNNEI. CDR3 coding DNA: TGTGCCAGCAGATTCGGGCGAGGTGAGCAGTTCTTC. This gives the protein CASRFGRGEQFF.

This clonotype was found a few times. A much larger clonotype is one base distant, so this may be a read error. This chain uses TRBV5-1 with TRBJ2-1, with D possibly being TRBD1 (6 bases). The CDR3 runs 14 residues. Germline CDR1 reads SGHRS; CDR2 reads YFSETQ. In DNA form, the CDR3 reads TGCGCCAGCAGAGGGGGACGGACTTACAGTGAGCAGTTCTTC. This sequence encodes CASRGGRTYSEQFF.

Remarks on this clonotype: A much larger clone lies one base from this, so it may be a read error. The V gene is TRBV20-1, the J gene TRBJ1-2; TRBD1 matches 8 bases. The length of the CDR3 is 13 residues. CDR1 is DFQATT, CDR2 SNEGSKA, per germline (reference sequence). CDR3 sequence reads: CSAVRDRSYAYTF. The CDR3 DNA sequence: TGCAGTGCTGTCCGGGACAGGTCCTATGCCTACACCTTC.

The gene calls are TRBV12-3 or TRBV12-4 and TRBJ1-6; TRBD1 is a possible D gene (5 bases). The CDR3 is made up of 17 amino acids. V lost 1 base to trimming and J lost 9 bases, with 19 bases between them. Written as DNA, the CDR3 is TGTGCCAGCAGTTTAGGGGGACTAGCGGGAGTCGGTTCACCCCTCCACTTT. Encoded protein: CASSLGGLAGVGSPLHF.

At least ten counts were recorded for this clonotype. The V and J genes are TRBV6-5 and TRBJ1-4, with TRBD1 matching 9 bases. The ends lost 6 bases at V and 8 bases at J; junction bases unmatched: 7. Germline assignment: CDR1 MNHEY and CDR2 SVGAGI. The CDR3 spans 14 residues. Here the CDR3 reads CASSYRGREEKLFF. The CDR3 bases are TGTGCCAGCAGCTACAGGGGGCGGGAAGAAAAACTGTTTTTT.

Details on this clonotype: This may be a read error, as it is one base from a much larger clone. V and J are TRBV7-3 and TRBJ2-3, with 9 bases aligning to TRBD1. The CDR3 totals 17 residues. Looked up from germline, CDR1 is SGHTA and CDR2 is FQGTGA. CDR3 sequence reads: CATSGGTGIRSTDPQYF. CDR3 DNA: TGTGCCACCAGCGGCGGGACAGGGATTCGGAGCACAGATCCGCAGTATTTT.